This TCR beta chain derives from a study of T cell repertoires in cytomegalovirus infection. For the study at large: Shared public TCR beta signatures pointed to both CMV infection and a matching HLA type.

This clonotype was seen many times. Its antigen is as yet unknown. TCRdb itself ran the reads through MiXCR, one entry per CDR3 protein. Among fewer than 300,000 distinct CDR3 sequences, over 20% were seen once, and the ten largest hold more than 11%. Overall study results and limits: Carriage of CMV together with the relevant HLA was identifiable through cumulative public TCR beta family frequency. Across the ex vivo response, the dominant clonotypes were HLA-C-restricted CMV-specific TCR beta clonotypes.

The receptor was isolated from a human donor in good health (CMV status not recorded). Some clones in this sample may be carry-over from other donors' samples. Sample: PBMCs.

This CDR3 reads CASSLEPVNNEQFF. CDR3 DNA sequence: TGTGCCAGCAGCTTAGAACCGGTTAACAATGAGCAGTTCTTC. The chain recombines TRBV7-6 with TRBJ2-1; D not certain. The germline gives CDR1 SGHVS, CDR2 FNYEAQ. The CDR3 runs to 14 residues. V was pared by 1 base and J by 5 bases, with 9 bases between.